A selection of T cell receptor beta chains follows, all from one sample in a study of T-cell reconstitution after alpha-beta-depleted transplantation in children. TCRdb reprocessed the PCR reads via MiXCR and lists one record per CDR3 protein. The sample holds 670,000 or so distinct CDR3 sequences; around 13% are singletons and the top ten take roughly 0.77%. This specimen consisted of PBMCs, obtained before TCRalphabeta/CD19-depleted stem cell transplant. The receptor set was obtained from a girl aged 2 to 10 with congenital amegakaryocytic thrombocytopenia, due to receive a stem cell transplant. Both conserved end residues are part of each CDR3. The D gene is left open where the match is weak. Only some rows state a clone size, as once, few, many or a class for expanded clones.

J,size,D,V,DNA,CDR3
TRBJ2-3,many,NA,TRBV6-1,TGTGCCAGCAGCCGGACTATCTATAGCACAGATACGCAGTATTTT,CASSRTIYSTDTQYF
TRBJ2-3,few,TRBD2,TRBV7-2,TGTGCCAGCAGCTTATATCCGGGACTAGGAACAGATACGCAGTATTTT,CASSLYPGLGTDTQYF
TRBJ2-7,few,NA,TRBV28,TGTGCCACTTCCCGTGGGAAGGCCATATACGACTACGAGCAGTACTTC,CATSRGKAIYDYEQYF
TRBJ2-1,many,TRBD2,TRBV5-1,TGCGCCAGCAGCTTGGAGCTAAGCGGGAGCTACAATGAGCAGTTCTTC,CASSLELSGSYNEQFF
TRBJ2-5,NA,NA,TRBV6-2/TRBV6-3,TGTGCCAGCCGGTATCTAGACCAGCAAGAGACCCAGTACTTC,CASRYLDQQETQYF
TRBJ2-7,many,NA,TRBV20-1,TGCAGTGCACGCTCCGCGAGCTCCTACGAGCAGTACTTC,CSARSASSYEQYF
TRBJ2-7,NA,NA,TRBV10-2,TGCGCCAGCAGTGAGTCCGAGGGAGGTAGCGACGAGCAGTACTTC,CASSESEGGSDEQYF
TRBJ2-7,many,TRBD2,TRBV6-5,TGTGCCAGCAGTTACCCCGGGACTAACGAGCAGTACTTC,CASSYPGTNEQYF
TRBJ2-3,few,NA,TRBV5-1,TGCGCCAGCAGCTTGGTCAGGTCTTACACAGATACGCAGTATTTT,CASSLVRSYTDTQYF
TRBJ2-2,NA,TRBD1,TRBV7-6,TGTGCCAGCAGCTTAGGAAGGGACAGGGGGATGAACACCGGGGAGCTGTTTTTT,CASSLGRDRGMNTGELFF
TRBJ2-7,many,NA,TRBV6-2/TRBV6-3,TGTGCCAGCAGTTACTCGGCAGGTGGGATCTCCTACGAGCAGTACTTC,CASSYSAGGISYEQYF
TRBJ2-7,few,NA,TRBV27,TGTGCCAGCAGTTTATTCTCGCGAGTGGTCTACGAGCAGTACTTC,CASSLFSRVVYEQYF
TRBJ2-7,many,TRBD2,TRBV20-1,TGCAGTGCTAAAGGACTAGTTGATTACGAGCAGTACTTC,CSAKGLVDYEQYF
TRBJ2-2,few,NA,TRBV20-1,TGCAGTGCTAGGGGCGCTGGAGCCGGGGAGCTGTTTTTT,CSARGAGAGELFF
TRBJ2-1,NA,NA,TRBV10-3,TGTGCCACCTCGGAGGGCCTTTACAATGAGCAGTTCTTC,CATSEGLYNEQFF
TRBJ2-1,NA,TRBD2,TRBV28,TGTGCCAGCAGTCTACCATGGACTAGCGGGAGGTATAATGAGCAGTTCTTC,CASSLPWTSGRYNEQFF
TRBJ2-7,many,TRBD1,TRBV18,TGTGCCAGCTCACCGGGACAGGACAACGGCTACGAGCAGTACTTC,CASSPGQDNGYEQYF
TRBJ2-2,NA,NA,TRBV19,TGTGCCAGTAGGACCGGGCCGGCGACCGGGGAGCTGTTTTTT,CASRTGPATGELFF
TRBJ2-1,NA,NA,TRBV12-3/TRBV12-4,TGTGCCAGCACCCTAGGTGTGAGGGTGGCGGGCAATGAGCAGTTCTTC,CASTLGVRVAGNEQFF
TRBJ2-3,few,NA,TRBV7-8,TGTGCCAGCAGCCCTTTCGCCAGCCAGAGCACAGATACGCAGTATTTT,CASSPFASQSTDTQYF
TRBJ2-1,NA,NA,TRBV5-1,TGCGCCAGCAGCTTGGCCAATGAGCAGCTCTTC,CASSLANEQLF
TRBJ1-6,NA,TRBD1,TRBV5-5,TGTGCCAGCAGCACCACCGGGACAGACTATAATTCACCCCTCCACTTT,CASSTTGTDYNSPLHF
TRBJ2-5,many,TRBD2,TRBV29-1,TGCAGCGTTACGTTAGGGACTAGCGGGACTAAAGAGACCCAGTACTTC,CSVTLGTSGTKETQYF
TRBJ2-3,NA,TRBD1,TRBV5-1,TGCGCCAGCAGCTTCTGGACAGGGGACTCCTTTAGCACAGATACGCAGTATTTT,CASSFWTGDSFSTDTQYF
TRBJ2-3,NA,TRBD2,TRBV29-1,TGCAGCGTTGAGTGGCGGGAGGGGTCGTTATTCACAGATACGCAGTATTTT,CSVEWREGSLFTDTQYF
TRBJ1-1,many,NA,TRBV5-1,TGCGCCAGCAGCGTACAGGGCACTGAAGCTTTCTTT,CASSVQGTEAFF
TRBJ2-1,many,TRBD2,TRBV20-1,TGCAGTGCTAGAGTTGGAAGCGGGACCTACAATGAGCAGTTCTTC,CSARVGSGTYNEQFF
TRBJ2-4,few,NA,TRBV2,TGTGCCAGCAGTGAGTCACACGCCAAAAACATTCAGTACTTC,CASSESHAKNIQYF
TRBJ2-3,few,NA,TRBV20-1,TGCAGTGCTACATTAATGCTAGCGATTCGCACAGATACGCAGTATTTT,CSATLMLAIRTDTQYF
TRBJ2-7,few,TRBD2,TRBV5-1,TGCGCCAGCAGCTTGTCAGCGGGAGTCACCTACGAGCAGTACTTC,CASSLSAGVTYEQYF
TRBJ2-3,few,TRBD2,TRBV7-6,TGTGCCAGCAGCTTAAATGCAGGATGGGGGACTAGCGGGAGTGCAGATACGCAGTATTTT,CASSLNAGWGTSGSADTQYF
TRBJ2-3,few,TRBD2,TRBV2,TGTGCCAGCACGGACCAGGGACTAGCGGGGACAGATACGCAGTATTTT,CASTDQGLAGTDTQYF
TRBJ2-1,few,NA,TRBV6-5,TGTGCCAGCAGTTTACAGGACCATTACAGTGAGCAGTTCTTC,CASSLQDHYSEQFF
TRBJ2-7,NA,NA,TRBV29-1,TGCAGCGTTGAAGACGGGAGTAGGACAGCCGAGGGCGAGCAGTACTTC,CSVEDGSRTAEGEQYF
TRBJ2-1,NA,NA,TRBV20-1,TGCAGTGCTAGATCTAGCGCAACATACAATGAGCAGTTCTTC,CSARSSATYNEQFF
TRBJ1-1,many,NA,TRBV5-1,TGCGCCAGCAGCTCGCCGGGGTTTAGAAGCACTGAAGCTTTCTTT,CASSSPGFRSTEAFF
TRBJ2-5,many,TRBD2,TRBV5-1,TGCGCCAGCAGCTTTACTAGCGGGAAGGAAGAGACCCAGTACTTC,CASSFTSGKEETQYF
TRBJ2-3,few,TRBD2,TRBV20-1,TGCAGTGCTAGTCAGGTAGCGGGAGGGGGCCTGGGCACAGATACGCAGTATTTT,CSASQVAGGGLGTDTQYF
TRBJ2-1,many,TRBD1,TRBV5-1,TGCGCCAGCACGGACAGGGCCTACAATGAGCAGTTCTTC,CASTDRAYNEQFF
TRBJ2-3,many,TRBD2,TRBV10-3,TGTGCCATCAGTGAGTTGAGCGGGACTAGCACAGATACGCAGTATTTT,CAISELSGTSTDTQYF
TRBJ2-1,many,NA,TRBV9,TGTGCCAGCAGCGTAGCTTCGGAGGCGGGGAGCAATGAGCAGTTCTTC,CASSVASEAGSNEQFF
TRBJ2-2,many,NA,TRBV5-1,TGCGCCAGCCTATCGGCCGCCGGCACCGGGGAGCTGTTTTTT,CASLSAAGTGELFF
TRBJ2-1,many,TRBD2,TRBV20-1,TGCAGTGCTAGAGATCACACAAAGGGACTAGCGGATTACAATGAGCAGTTCTTC,CSARDHTKGLADYNEQFF
TRBJ1-1,few,NA,TRBV4-1,TGCGCCAGCAGCCAAGGGGACGACATATCGGGAGCTTTCTTT,CASSQGDDISGAFF
TRBJ2-7,few,TRBD1,TRBV7-2,TGTGCCAGCAGCTTAGCAGGCGACAGGGCTTACGAGCAGTACTTC,CASSLAGDRAYEQYF
TRBJ2-3,many,NA,TRBV29-1,TGCAGCGTTTCCAAGTCCACAGATACGCAGTATTTT,CSVSKSTDTQYF
TRBJ2-1,many,NA,TRBV20-1,TGCAGTGCAGCAGGACCCAATGAGCAGTTCTTC,CSAAGPNEQFF
TRBJ1-2,many,NA,TRBV12-3/TRBV12-4,TGTGCCACCAACCCCCTAGGGGACTATGGCTACACCTTC,CATNPLGDYGYTF
TRBJ2-7,NA,TRBD2,TRBV10-3,TGTGCCATCAGAGGAGCGGGAGAGGGTTACGAGCAGTACTTC,CAIRGAGEGYEQYF
TRBJ1-2,many,NA,TRBV5-1,TGCGCCAGCAGCTTGGAGGGCACTTCCTATGGCTACACCTTC,CASSLEGTSYGYTF
TRBJ2-3,many,TRBD2,TRBV5-1,TGCGCCAGCAGCTTGGCCCCCGGACTAGCGTGGGGGGAGGATACGCAGTATTTT,CASSLAPGLAWGEDTQYF
TRBJ2-1,many,NA,TRBV20-1,TGCAGTGCTAGCGGGGAGACCACCTACAATGAGCAGTTCTTC,CSASGETTYNEQFF
TRBJ1-2,many,NA,TRBV19,TGTGCCAGTAGTATCCCGACAGACTATGGCTACACCTTC,CASSIPTDYGYTF
TRBJ2-2,few,NA,TRBV20-1,TGCAGTGCTAGAGGTGGTTGGAATACCGGGGAGCTGTTTTTT,CSARGGWNTGELFF
TRBJ1-1,few,NA,TRBV5-6,TGTGCCAGGTTAGGCGGGGGTGTGAACACTGAAGCTTTCTTT,CARLGGGVNTEAFF